This entry lists 29 T cell receptor beta chains sequenced from one sample in a study of persistence of HIV-infected CD4 T cells (dated by TCRdb to the early 2020s). The sample's treatment or condition label, in plain terms: suppressive antiretroviral therapy. Cells were stimulated with anti-CD3/anti-CD28 magnetic beads as a nonspecific positive control representing the CD4+ T cell repertoire. CD4+ T cells that responded were sorted based on upregulation of both CD40 ligand and CD69. For these TCRs, the target antigens are not known. TCRbeta repertoires were sequenced from genomic DNA with the immunoSEQ hsTCRB assay version 4 in survey mode. TCRdb took over this immuneACCESS table, retaining in-frame rearrangements with V and J assigned. Such tables are incomplete; in checked studies, under half of the missing clones stem from an unresolved V gene, and the remainder is unexplained. The sample table contains 35,000 to 40,000 clones; only one count was recorded for roughly 89% of them. The ten most abundant clones make up 1.3% of the sample.

The input for sequencing was CD4+ T cells sorted from PBMCs after approximately 20-hour stimulation, taken from a patient who received antiretroviral therapy. The cell subset or site label of this sample denotes: CD40L+CD69+ CD4 T cells responding to anti-CD3/anti-CD28 beads, representing the overall repertoire. These receptors all stem from an adult man with HIV who was CMV-seropositive.

The chain employs TRBV3-1 (or the pseudogene TRBV3-2) and TRBJ2-3, with TRBD2 as a possible D gene (6 bases). Germline-derived CDR1 and CDR2 are LGHDT and YNNKEL (reference sequence). This CDR3 comprises 12 residues. V was pared by 1 base and J by 11 bases, with 10 bases between. The CDR3 nucleotides are TGTGCCAGCAGCCAAGGGGACTGGAAGCAGTATTTT. Translation: CASSQGDWKQYF.

The V call is TRBV7-2, the J call TRBJ2-7, with 12 bases fitting TRBD2. Germline V gene sequence: CDR1 SGHTA, CDR2 FQGNSA. J lost 4 bases, V lost 1 base, and 5 bases had no gene match. The CDR3 loop spans 16 amino acids. CDR3 protein: CASSLEASGGAYEQYF. CDR3 DNA sequence: TGTGCCAGCAGCTTAGAGGCTAGCGGGGGGGCATACGAGCAGTACTTC. The variable domain in full, with the rest retrieved from reference TRBV7-2 and TRBJ2-7, is GAGVSQSPSNKVTEKGKDVELRCDPISGHTALYWYRQSLGQGLEFLIYFQGNSAPDKSGLPSDRFSAERTGGSVSTLTIQRTQQEDSAVYLCASSLEASGGAYEQYFGPGTRLTVT.

V is TRBV6-6 and J is TRBJ1-5, with 7 bases lining up with TRBD1. Germline-derived CDR1 and CDR2 are MNHNY and SVGAGI (reference sequence). Unmatched junction bases numbered 13, after V lost 5 bases and J lost 0 bases. The CDR3 is 18 residues long. CDR3 bases: TGTGCCAGCAGTCAGGCTGTCAGGGGGGACCCTAGCAATCAGCCCCAGCATTTT. It is translated as CASSQAVRGDPSNQPQHF.

Only a few counts were recorded for this clone. The genes are TRBV6-5 and TRBJ2-5; 10 nucleotides align to TRBD1. Germline CDR1 reads MNHEY; CDR2 reads SVGAGI. Unmatched junction bases numbered 1, after V lost 6 bases and J lost 3 bases. The CDR3 has 13 amino acids. The CDR3 sequence is CASRGQGKETQYF. CDR3 DNA: TGTGCCAGCAGGGGACAGGGGAAAGAGACCCAGTACTTC.

The V call is TRBV5-4, the J call TRBJ1-2; no clear D. The germline V gene encodes CDR1 SGHNT and CDR2 YYREEE (reference sequence). Between the trimmed V and J ends, which lost 4 bases and 3 bases, there was a span of 10 bases. The CDR3 is made up of 13 amino acids. CDR3 coding DNA: TGTGCCAGCAGCCATAGGGCTGACTATGGCTACACCTTC. As protein: CASSHRADYGYTF.

The rearrangement uses TRBV10-3 and TRBJ1-1, with unresolved D. Germline V gene data show CDR1 as ENHRY and CDR2 as SYGVKD. The CDR3 length is 14 residues. Trimming cost V 3 bases and J 5 bases, with 13 bases left between them. CDR3 DNA: TGTGCCATCAGTGACCCGGTGAGGGATACTGAAGCTTTCTTT. It specifies CAISDPVRDTEAFF.

CDR3 bases: TGTGCCTGGAGTCGGAGGAGGGGGCAGGGCCGTCTTGGTAGCTATGGCTACACCTTC. It yields the protein CAWSRRRGQGRLGSYGYTF. The chain links TRBV30 to TRBJ1-2; TRBD1 matches at 7 bases. This CDR3 has 19 amino acids. Looked up from germline, CDR1 is GTSNPN and CDR2 is SVGIG (reference sequence). V was pared by 2 bases and J by 4 bases, with 22 bases of the junction left unmatched.

This clone was observed a handful of times. The chain is built from TRBV4-2 and TRBJ2-7, with D unclear. The CDR3 is 12 residues long. The V end was cut by 0 bases, the J end by 7 bases, with 7 bases between. Germline V gives CDR1 LGHNA, CDR2 YNFKEQ. In DNA form, the CDR3 reads TGTGCCAGCAGCCAAGAAATGGGAGAGCAGTACTTC. Residues: CASSQEMGEQYF.

This clone was recorded once. The chain combines TRBV4-3 with TRBJ1-1, with D possibly being TRBD1 (5 bases). Germline-derived CDR1 and CDR2 are LGHNA and YSLEER. V lost 4 bases and J 1 base, leaving 7 bases between the germline ends. The CDR3 runs 13 residues. CDR3 sequence (DNA): TGCGCCAGCAGCCTCGACAGGAACACTGAAGCTTTCTTT. Its protein product is CASSLDRNTEAFF.

The chain recombines TRBV29-1 with TRBJ1-5; 7 bases are shared with TRBD1. The junction had 4 bases not matched to a gene; V was cut back by 7 bases and J by 1 base. Germline V gene lookup returns CDR1 SQVTM and CDR2 ANQGSEA. The CDR3 length is 13 residues. The CDR3 DNA reads as TGCAGCGCATCACAGGGGAGCAATCAGCCCCAGCATTTT. This translates into CSASQGSNQPQHF.

The rearrangement joins TRBV2 to TRBJ2-5; TRBD1 aligns across 7 bases. The V and J ends lost 7 bases and 4 bases, in that order; junction bases with no gene match: 9. Germline V CDR1 and CDR2: SNHLY, FYNNEI. CDR3 length: 14 amino acids. The chain's CDR3 is CASIITGVGETQYF. DNA of the CDR3: TGTGCCAGCATCATTACAGGGGTGGGAGAGACCCAGTACTTC.

The rearrangement links TRBV25-1 to TRBJ1-4; D call uncertain. Germline CDR1 reads MGHDK; CDR2 reads SYGVNS. Deletions cut 6 bases from V and 7 bases from J, with 18 bases between. The length of the CDR3 is 15 residues. The CDR3 DNA sequence: TGTGCCAGCAGCCCCACACGGGCTAAGCGTGAAAAACTGTTTTTT. It specifies CASSPTRAKREKLFF.

This clone is termed medium-sized (0.01 to 0.1%). The genes are TRBV18 and TRBJ1-1, with D maybe TRBD1 (6 bases). Germline V lookup: CDR1 KGHSH, CDR2 LQKENI. Trimming cost V 3 bases and J 1 base, with 9 bases left between them. This CDR3 region has 14 residues. CDR3 in DNA: TGTGCCAGCTCACCCCAGACAGGGAACACTGAAGCTTTCTTT. It encodes CASSPQTGNTEAFF.

This chain connects TRBV7-9 to TRBJ1-1, with D unclear. Germline lookup yields CDR1 SEHNR and CDR2 FQNEAQ (reference sequence). V was cut by 5 bases and J by 5 bases, with 9 bases left in between. The CDR3 runs 12 residues. In DNA form, the CDR3 reads TGTGCCAGCAGCCCCTCGCGAACTGAAGCTTTCTTT. Translating it yields CASSPSRTEAFF.

The CDR3 region has the DNA TGTGCCACCAGCAGAGATCCCGAGACACCCTCTGGAAACACCATATATTTT. Amino acids: CATSRDPETPSGNTIYF. The chain links TRBV15 to TRBJ1-3, with D unclear. V was shortened by 0 bases and J by 0 bases, with 12 bases between the two germline ends. Germline V gene sequence: CDR1 LNHNV, CDR2 YYDKDF (reference sequence). This CDR3 comprises 17 residues.

The chain is built from TRBV4-3 and TRBJ2-7, with 8 bases fitting TRBD1. Germline trimming cut 0 bases from V and 3 bases from J; bases unmatched to any gene: 7. The germline V gene encodes CDR1 LGHNA and CDR2 YSLEER. CDR3 length: 16 residues. The CDR3 sequence is CASSQDAAGGSYEQYF. The CDR3 bases are TGCGCCAGCAGCCAAGATGCGGCAGGGGGCAGCTACGAGCAGTACTTC.

V usage is TRBV5-8 and J usage is TRBJ2-2; weak D call: TRBD1 (6 bases). In germline, CDR1 is SGHTS, CDR2 YDEGEE. Trimming took 4 bases from V and 7 from J, leaving 14 bases between them. The CDR3 loop spans 14 amino acids. CDR3 sequence (DNA): TGTGCCAGCAGCGCTACTCAGGGGATCGGGGAGCTGTTTTTT. Residues: CASSATQGIGELFF.

This chain connects TRBV9 to TRBJ2-5; TRBD1 matches at 10 bases. CDR3 length equals 15 residues. Trimming took 0 bases from V and 3 from J; bases not matched to a gene: 2. Germline V gene sequence: CDR1 SGDLS, CDR2 YYNGEE. The CDR3 region is CASSVGGTGEETQYF. The CDR3 DNA follows: TGTGCCAGCAGCGTAGGGGGGACAGGGGAAGAGACCCAGTACTTC.

J is TRBJ1-5 and V is TRBV6-5, with 8 bases that match TRBD1. This CDR3 contains 14 residues. V shed 5 bases and J 7 bases; nucleotides not matched to a gene: 7. Germline V lookup: CDR1 MNHEY, CDR2 SVGAGI. The CDR3 loop reads CASSRTGSEQPQHF. The CDR3 bases are TGTGCCAGCAGTCGGACAGGGTCGGAACAGCCCCAGCATTTT.

The chain combines TRBV6-1 with TRBJ1-2; the D gene is possibly TRBD1 (6 bases). CDR3 length equals 15 residues. V lost 1 base to trimming and J lost 4 bases, with 13 bases between them. From germline, CDR1 is MNHNS and CDR2 SASEGT. The CDR3 reads CASSEGTAPLYGYTF. For the CDR3, the DNA is TGTGCCAGCAGTGAAGGGACAGCCCCACTCTATGGCTACACCTTC.

The J gene is TRBJ1-3, the V gene TRBV5-4; D may be TRBD1 (5 bases). Trimming took 0 bases from V and 0 from J, leaving 10 bases between them. There are 16 residues in the CDR3. Germline values: CDR1 SGHNT, CDR2 YYREEE (reference sequence). The CDR3 here is CASSLEGVYSGNTIYF. The CDR3 bases are TGTGCCAGCAGCTTGGAAGGGGTCTACTCTGGAAACACCATATATTTT.

V and J are TRBV10-1 and TRBJ2-3, with a tentative D call TRBD2 (6 bases). The V end lost 0 bases, the J end lost 5 bases, and 9 bases lay between the germline ends. Looked up from germline, CDR1 is WNHNN and CDR2 is SYGVQD (reference sequence). This CDR3 comprises 14 residues. In DNA form, the CDR3 reads TGCGCCAGCAGTGAGTCAGGCGGGGTAGATACGCAGTATTTT. Its protein product is CASSESGGVDTQYF.

This chain joins TRBV4-3 and TRBJ2-1; maybe TRBD1 (6 bases). Germline CDR1 LGHNA, CDR2 YSLEER. Trimming took 0 bases from V and 5 from J, leaving 11 bases between them. This CDR3 region has 15 residues. Written as DNA, the CDR3 is TGCGCCAGCAGCCAAGAGGGGGCTAGCCACAATGAGCAGTTCTTC. Its protein is CASSQEGASHNEQFF.

The CDR3 nucleotides read TGCGCCAGCAGCCAAGAGAGAGGAGTTCTAAATGGCTACACCTTC. This translates into CASSQERGVLNGYTF. The J gene is TRBJ1-2, the V gene TRBV4-1; no clear D gene. The CDR3 contains 15 residues. V was trimmed by 0 bases and J by 6 bases, leaving 14 bases between them. Germline V gene data show CDR1 as MGHRA and CDR2 as YSYEKL.

The J gene is TRBJ1-1, the V gene TRBV3-1 (or the pseudogene TRBV3-2); unclear D gene. The CDR3 is 13 amino acids. V was pared by 1 base and J by 7 bases, with 10 bases between. Per germline, CDR1 LGHDT and CDR2 YNNKEL (reference sequence). CDR3 in amino acids: CASSQVGRIEAFF. The CDR3 DNA reads as TGTGCCAGCAGCCAAGTAGGCCGGATTGAAGCTTTCTTT.

This clone was counted a single time. The genes are TRBV4-2 and TRBJ2-1; D may be TRBD2 (7 bases). The ends were cut back, 4 bases at V and 5 bases at J, with 12 bases in the middle. The CDR3 covers 14 residues. Germline V gene data show CDR1 as LGHNA and CDR2 as YNFKEQ. The CDR3 DNA follows: TGTGCCAGCAGCCCCCGGGGGGCAAACAATGAGCAGTTCTTC. Translating gives CASSPRGANNEQFF.

The chain has TRBV18 and TRBJ1-2; D unclear. Trimming stripped 3 bases from V and 4 bases from J, with 18 bases between. The CDR3 spans 16 residues. CDR1 KGHSH and CDR2 LQKENI come from the germline V gene. In nucleotides, the CDR3 is TGTGCCAGCTCACCCGAGATGTCCGGGCCAACCTATGGCTACACCTTC. It encodes CASSPEMSGPTYGYTF.

This sequence joins TRBV19 and TRBJ2-2; no reliable D call. V lost 11 bases to trimming and J lost 1 base, with 11 bases between them. This CDR3 spans 13 amino acids. Germline values: CDR1 LNHDA, CDR2 SQIVND (reference sequence). The CDR3 DNA reads TGTGCCCATGCGGACGGGAACACCGGGGAGCTGTTTTTT. Amino acid sequence: CAHADGNTGELFF.

The CDR3 spells CASSPSTRSRYTF. The DNA of the CDR3 is TGTGCCAGCAGCCCAAGCACCCGGTCCCGCTACACCTTC. The V call is TRBV14, the J call TRBJ1-2, with no clear D. This CDR3 is built from 13 residues. Deletions cut 4 bases from V and 9 bases from J, with 15 bases between. Germline CDR1 SGHDN, CDR2 FVKESK.